This T cell receptor beta chain was retrieved from a study of blood T cell repertoires in COVID-19. Study background: Nucleic acid was either cDNA or gDNA, and it came from T cells, B-cell-depleted T cells, or PBMCs.

Germline V gene lookup returns CDR1 MNHEY and CDR2 SVGAGI. J was trimmed by 4 bases and V by 5 bases; bases with no gene match: 4. The CDR3 totals 14 residues. Profiling relied on immunoSEQ multiplex PCR, and the TCRdb table lists in-frame clones only, not all of them. The sample consists of some 59,000 clones, about 89% of them appearing once. What was sequenced was peripheral blood. The receptor was isolated from a man in his 60s with acute or convalescent COVID-19. The chain links TRBV6-5 to TRBJ1-1; 10 bases are shared with TRBD1. CDR3 nucleotide sequence: TGTGCCAGCAGTCTGACAGGGGGCATCACTGAAGCTTTCTTT. Protein product: CASSLTGGITEAFF.